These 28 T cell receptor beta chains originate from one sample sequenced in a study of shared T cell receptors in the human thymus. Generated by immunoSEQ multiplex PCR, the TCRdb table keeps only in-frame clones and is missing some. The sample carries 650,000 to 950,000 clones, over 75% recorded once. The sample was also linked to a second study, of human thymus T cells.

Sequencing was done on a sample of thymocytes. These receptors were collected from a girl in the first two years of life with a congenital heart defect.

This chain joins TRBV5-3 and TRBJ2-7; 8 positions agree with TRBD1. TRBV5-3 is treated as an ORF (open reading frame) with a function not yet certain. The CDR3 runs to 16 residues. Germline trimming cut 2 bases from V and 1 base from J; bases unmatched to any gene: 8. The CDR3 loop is CARSFFNRGISYEQYF. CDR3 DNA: TGTGCCAGAAGCTTCTTTAACAGGGGGATTTCCTACGAGCAGTACTTC.

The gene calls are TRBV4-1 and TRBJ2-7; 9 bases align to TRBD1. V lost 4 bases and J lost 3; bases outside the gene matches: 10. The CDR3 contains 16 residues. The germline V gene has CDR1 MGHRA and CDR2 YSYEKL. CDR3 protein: CASSLGQGIWGYEQYF. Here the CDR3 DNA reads TGCGCCAGCAGCCTCGGACAGGGGATTTGGGGCTACGAGCAGTACTTC.

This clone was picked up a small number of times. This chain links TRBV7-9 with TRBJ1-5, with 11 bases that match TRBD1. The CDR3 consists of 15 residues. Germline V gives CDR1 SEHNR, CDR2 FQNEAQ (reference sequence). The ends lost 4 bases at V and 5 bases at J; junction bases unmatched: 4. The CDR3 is CASSWGTGGDQPQHF. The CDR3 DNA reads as TGTGCCAGCAGCTGGGGGACAGGGGGAGATCAGCCCCAGCATTTT.

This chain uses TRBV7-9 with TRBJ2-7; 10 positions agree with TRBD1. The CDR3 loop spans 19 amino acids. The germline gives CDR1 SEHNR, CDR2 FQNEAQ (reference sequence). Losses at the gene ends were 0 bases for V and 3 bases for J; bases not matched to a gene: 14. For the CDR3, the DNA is TGTGCCAGCAGCTTAGCCTACCCGGGACAGGGGACGAGTTACTACGAGCAGTACTTC. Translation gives CASSLAYPGQGTSYYEQYF.

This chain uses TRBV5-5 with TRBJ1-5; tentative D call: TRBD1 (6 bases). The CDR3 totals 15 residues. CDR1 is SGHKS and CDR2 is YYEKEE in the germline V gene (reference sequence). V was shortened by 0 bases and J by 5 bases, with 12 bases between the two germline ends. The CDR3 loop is CASSLEGHEYQPQHF. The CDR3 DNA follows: TGTGCCAGCAGCTTGGAGGGACATGAATATCAGCCCCAGCATTTT. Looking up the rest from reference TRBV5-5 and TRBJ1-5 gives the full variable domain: DAGVTQSPTHLIKTRGQQVTLRCSPISGHKSVSWYQQVLGQGPQFIFQYYEKEERGRGNFPDRFSARQFPNYSSELNVNALLLGDSALYLCASSLEGHEYQPQHFGDGTRLSIL.

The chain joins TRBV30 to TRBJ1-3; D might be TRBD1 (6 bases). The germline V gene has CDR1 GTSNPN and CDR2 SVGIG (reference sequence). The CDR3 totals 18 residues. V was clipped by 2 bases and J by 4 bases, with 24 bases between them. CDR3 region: CAWSRPSETRGWGNTIYF. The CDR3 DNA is TGTGCCTGGAGTCGCCCCTCGGAAACCAGGGGATGGGGAAACACCATATATTTT.

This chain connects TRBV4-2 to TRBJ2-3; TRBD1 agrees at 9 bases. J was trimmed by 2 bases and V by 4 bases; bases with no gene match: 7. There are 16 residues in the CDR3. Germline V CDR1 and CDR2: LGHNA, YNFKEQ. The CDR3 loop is CASSLPGQGDTDTQYF. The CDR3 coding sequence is TGTGCCAGCAGCCTACCGGGACAGGGTGACACAGATACGCAGTATTTT.

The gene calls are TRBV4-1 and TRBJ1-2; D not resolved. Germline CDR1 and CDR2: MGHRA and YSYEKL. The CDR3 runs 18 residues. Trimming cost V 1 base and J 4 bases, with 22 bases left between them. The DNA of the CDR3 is TGCGCCAGCAGCCAAGTCGTAAGTAGGAAGCGTGACTTCTATGGCTACACCTTC. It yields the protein CASSQVVSRKRDFYGYTF.

The CDR3 DNA sequence: TGTGCCAGCAGGAGGGTAGCGGGGGGCTTGGGGGAGACCCAGTACTTC. Translated: CASRRVAGGLGETQYF. This chain links TRBV2 with TRBJ2-5; 10 bases fit TRBD2. V lost 6 bases to trimming and J lost 5 bases; unmatched junction nucleotides: 12. Germline V gives CDR1 SNHLY, CDR2 FYNNEI. This CDR3 spans 16 amino acids.

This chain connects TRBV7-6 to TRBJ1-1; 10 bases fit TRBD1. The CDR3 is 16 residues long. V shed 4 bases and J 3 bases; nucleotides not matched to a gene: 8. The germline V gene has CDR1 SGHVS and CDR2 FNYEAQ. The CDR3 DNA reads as TGTGCCAGCAGCTCCGGACAGGGGGAGCGGTACACTGAAGCTTTCTTT. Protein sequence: CASSSGQGERYTEAFF. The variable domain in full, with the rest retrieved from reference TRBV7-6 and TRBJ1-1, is GAGVSQSPRYKVTKRGQDVALRCDPISGHVSLYWYRQALGQGPEFLTYFNYEAQQDKSGLPNDRFSAERPEGSISTLTIQRTEQRDSAMYRCASSSGQGERYTEAFFGQGTRLTVV.

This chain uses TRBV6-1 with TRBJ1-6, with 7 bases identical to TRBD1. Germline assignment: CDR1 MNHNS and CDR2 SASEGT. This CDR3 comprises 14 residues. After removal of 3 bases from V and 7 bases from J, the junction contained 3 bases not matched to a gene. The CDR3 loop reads CASSEGQKNSPLHF. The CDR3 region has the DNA TGTGCCAGCAGTGAGGGACAGAAAAATTCACCCCTCCACTTT.

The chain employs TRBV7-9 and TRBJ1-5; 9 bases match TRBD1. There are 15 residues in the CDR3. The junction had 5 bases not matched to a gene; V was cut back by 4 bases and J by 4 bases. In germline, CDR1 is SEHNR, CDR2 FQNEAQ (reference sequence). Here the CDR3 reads CASSSDRGVNQPQHF. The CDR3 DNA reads TGTGCCAGCAGCTCGGACAGGGGCGTTAATCAGCCCCAGCATTTT.

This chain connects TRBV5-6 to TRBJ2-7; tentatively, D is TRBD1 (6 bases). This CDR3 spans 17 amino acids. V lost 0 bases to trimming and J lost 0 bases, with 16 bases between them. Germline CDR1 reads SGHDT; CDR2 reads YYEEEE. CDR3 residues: CASSLASGRGNSYEQYF. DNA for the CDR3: TGTGCCAGCAGCTTGGCCTCGGGCAGGGGTAACTCCTACGAGCAGTACTTC.

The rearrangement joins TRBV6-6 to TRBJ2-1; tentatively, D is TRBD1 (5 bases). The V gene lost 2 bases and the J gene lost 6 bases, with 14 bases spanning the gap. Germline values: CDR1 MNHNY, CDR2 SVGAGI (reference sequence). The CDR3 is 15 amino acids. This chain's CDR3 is CASSYDRSRANEQFF. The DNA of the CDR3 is TGTGCCAGCAGTTACGACCGCTCCAGGGCCAATGAGCAGTTCTTC.

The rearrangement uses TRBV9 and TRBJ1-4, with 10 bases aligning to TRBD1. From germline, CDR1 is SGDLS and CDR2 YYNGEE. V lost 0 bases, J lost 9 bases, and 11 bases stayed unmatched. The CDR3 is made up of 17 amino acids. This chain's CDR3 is CASSVGVRGTGAQKLFF. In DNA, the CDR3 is TGTGCCAGCAGCGTAGGGGTTCGAGGGACAGGGGCCCAAAAACTGTTTTTT. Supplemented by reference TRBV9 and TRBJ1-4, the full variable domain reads DSGVTQTPKHLITATGQRVTLRCSPRSGDLSVYWYQQSLDQGLQFLIQYYNGEERAKGNILERFSAQQFPDLHSELNLSSLELGDSALYFCASSVGVRGTGAQKLFFGSGTQLSVL.

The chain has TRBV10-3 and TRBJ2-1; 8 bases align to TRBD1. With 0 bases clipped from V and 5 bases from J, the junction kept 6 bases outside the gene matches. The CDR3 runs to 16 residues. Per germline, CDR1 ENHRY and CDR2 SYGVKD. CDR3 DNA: TGTGCCATCAGTGAGTCGAGGGACAGGCGACACAATGAGCAGTTCTTC. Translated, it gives CAISESRDRRHNEQFF.

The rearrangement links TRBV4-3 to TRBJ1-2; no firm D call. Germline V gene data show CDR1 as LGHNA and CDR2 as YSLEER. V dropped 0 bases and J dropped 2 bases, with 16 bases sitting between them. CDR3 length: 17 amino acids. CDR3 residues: CASSQEIFGTHNYGYTF. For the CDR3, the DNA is TGCGCCAGCAGCCAAGAAATTTTTGGCACACACAACTATGGCTACACCTTC.

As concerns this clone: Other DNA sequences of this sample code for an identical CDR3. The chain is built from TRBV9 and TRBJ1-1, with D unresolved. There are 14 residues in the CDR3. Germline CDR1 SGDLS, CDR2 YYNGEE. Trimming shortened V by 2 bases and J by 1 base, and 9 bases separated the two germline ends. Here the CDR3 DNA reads TGTGCCAGCAGCGTGGGGAGACAGAACACTGAAGCTTTCTTT. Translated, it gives CASSVGRQNTEAFF.

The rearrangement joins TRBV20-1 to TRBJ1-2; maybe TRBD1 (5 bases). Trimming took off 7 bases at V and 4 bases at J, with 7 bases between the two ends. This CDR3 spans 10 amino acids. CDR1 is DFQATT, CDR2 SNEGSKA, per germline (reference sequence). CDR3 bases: TGCAGTGTCGACAGCTATGGCTACACCTTC. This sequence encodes CSVDSYGYTF.

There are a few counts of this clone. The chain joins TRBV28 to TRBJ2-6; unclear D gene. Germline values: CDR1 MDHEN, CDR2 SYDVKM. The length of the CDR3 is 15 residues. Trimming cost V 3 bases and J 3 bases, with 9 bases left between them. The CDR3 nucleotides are TGTGCCAGCAGTTTTTTGCAGGTTGGGGCCAACGTCCTGACTTTC. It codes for CASSFLQVGANVLTF.

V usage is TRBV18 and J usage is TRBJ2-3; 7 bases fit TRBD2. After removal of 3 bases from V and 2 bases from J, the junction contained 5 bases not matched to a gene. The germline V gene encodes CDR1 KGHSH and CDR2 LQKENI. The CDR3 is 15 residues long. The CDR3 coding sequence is TGTGCCAGCTCACCGGGGGACTATTACACAGATACGCAGTATTTT. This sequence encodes CASSPGDYYTDTQYF.

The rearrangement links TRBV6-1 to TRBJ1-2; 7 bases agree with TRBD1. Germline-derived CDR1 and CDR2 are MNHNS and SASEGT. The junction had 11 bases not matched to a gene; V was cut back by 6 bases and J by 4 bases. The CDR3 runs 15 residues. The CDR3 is CASRGQMAPGYGYTF. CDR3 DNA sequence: TGTGCCAGCAGGGGACAGATGGCACCCGGCTATGGCTACACCTTC.

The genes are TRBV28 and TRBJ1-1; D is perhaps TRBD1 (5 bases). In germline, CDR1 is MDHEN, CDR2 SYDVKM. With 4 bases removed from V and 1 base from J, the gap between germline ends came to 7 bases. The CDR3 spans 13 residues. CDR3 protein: CASSSQGNTEAFF. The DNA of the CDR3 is TGTGCCAGCAGTTCGCAGGGGAACACTGAAGCTTTCTTT.

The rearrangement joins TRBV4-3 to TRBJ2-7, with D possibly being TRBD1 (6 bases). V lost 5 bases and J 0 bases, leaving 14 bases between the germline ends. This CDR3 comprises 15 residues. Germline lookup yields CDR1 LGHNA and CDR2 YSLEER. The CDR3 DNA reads TGCGCCAGCAGCGTAGGGGACAAAAGCTCCTACGAGCAGTACTTC. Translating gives CASSVGDKSSYEQYF.

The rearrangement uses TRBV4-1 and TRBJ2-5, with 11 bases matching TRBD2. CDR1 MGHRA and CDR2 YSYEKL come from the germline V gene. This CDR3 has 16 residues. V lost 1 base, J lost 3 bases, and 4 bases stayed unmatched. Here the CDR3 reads CASSQVPTSGEETQYF. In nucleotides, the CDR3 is TGCGCCAGCAGCCAAGTCCCGACTAGCGGGGAAGAGACCCAGTACTTC.

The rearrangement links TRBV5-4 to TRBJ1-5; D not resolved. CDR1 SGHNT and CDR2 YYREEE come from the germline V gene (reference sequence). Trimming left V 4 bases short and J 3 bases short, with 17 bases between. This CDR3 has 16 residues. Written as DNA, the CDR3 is TGTGCCAGCAGCCCCCGAGGTACGCCCCCCAATCAGCCCCAGCATTTT. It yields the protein CASSPRGTPPNQPQHF. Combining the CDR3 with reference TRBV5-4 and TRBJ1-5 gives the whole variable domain ETGVTQSPTHLIKTRGQQVTLRCSSQSGHNTVSWYQQALGQGPQFIFQYYREEENGRGNFPPRFSGLQFPNYSSELNVNALELDDSALYLCASSPRGTPPNQPQHFGDGTRLSIL.

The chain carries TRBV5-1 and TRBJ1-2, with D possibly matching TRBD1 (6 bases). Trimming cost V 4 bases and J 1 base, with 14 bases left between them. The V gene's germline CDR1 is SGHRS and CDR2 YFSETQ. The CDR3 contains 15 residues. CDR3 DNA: TGCGCCAGCAGCATCCGGGCGGACAGTAACTATGGCTACACCTTC. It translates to CASSIRADSNYGYTF.

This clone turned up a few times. Written as DNA, the CDR3 is TGTGCCAGCAGCTTAAGTGTAGACAGAGACCATGAAAAACTGTTTTTT. Its translation: CASSLSVDRDHEKLFF. The V call is TRBV7-6, the J call TRBJ1-4; D is perhaps TRBD1 (5 bases). The CDR3 runs 16 residues. Germline CDR1 and CDR2: SGHVS and FNYEAQ. Trimming stripped 2 bases from V and 6 bases from J, with 16 bases between.